The TCR beta chain described here comes from a study of cytotoxic CD8 clonotypes in ibrutinib-treated CLL. The junction had 6 bases not matched to a gene; V was cut back by 4 bases and J by 2 bases. The CDR3 spans 15 residues. CDR1 and CDR2 from the germline V gene are KGHSH and LQKENI. Sequencing used immunoSEQ multiplex PCR; TCRdb keeps in-frame clones, though not all of them. The sample shows roughly 160,000 clones, 84% of them seen only once. The clonotype originates from a human donor with chronic lymphocytic leukemia. This chain joins TRBV18 and TRBJ2-3; the match to TRBD2 covers 7 bases. Sequences were derived from PBMCs, sampled after 24 months of ibrutinib treatment. The CDR3 DNA reads as TGTGCCAGCTCACGCAAAGCGGGATCCACAGATACGCAGTATTTT. It yields the protein CASSRKAGSTDTQYF.